This T cell receptor beta chain was recovered during a study of cytomegalovirus exposure and HLA in healthy donors. Findings and caveats of the study: There were fewer than 200 TCR beta chains listed as cytomegalovirus-associated. Roughly uniform depth of sequencing across donors was assumed in presence/absence analyses. A missense variant in DCLRE1C was later tied to TCR beta V- and J-gene trimming.

Primers for the PCR totalled 60 Vbeta and 13 Jbeta. Using immunoSEQ multiplex PCR, the repertoire was profiled, and TCRdb retains in-frame clones only, with some absent. In the table there are roughly 48,000 clones, about 78% of which are singletons. On this clone itself: Its cognate antigen is unknown.

The length of the CDR3 is 13 residues. The germline V gene has CDR1 MNHEY and CDR2 SMNVEV (reference sequence). Deletions cut 5 bases from V and 0 bases from J, with 7 bases between. The clonotype was recovered from a woman aged 30 to 39 in good health and CMV-seronegative. The rearrangement uses TRBV27 and TRBJ2-5; no clear D. Material for sequencing was PBMCs. The CDR3: CASSQSNQETQYF. CDR3 bases: TGTGCCAGCAGTCAGTCGAACCAAGAGACCCAGTACTTC.